This TCR beta chain was identified during a study of T cell responses to AZD1222 COVID-19 vaccine. Overall study: Investigators merged groups given second doses at roughly 4 or roughly 12 weeks. Study-level findings and limits: Clonal diversity may have been underestimated in mostly white British donors. Regions left unmutated in variants are reportedly the target of nearly half of spike-specific TCRs.

This clone was counted once. Its cognate antigen is unknown. Generated by immunoSEQ multiplex PCR, the TCRdb table keeps only in-frame clones and is missing some. In the table there are about 100,000 clones, roughly 90% of which are singletons. This clonotype originated in an adult in good health. The starting material was peripheral blood, obtained on day 0 of AZD1222 vaccination.

In nucleotides, the CDR3 is TGTGCCACCAGCGGGACAGCGAACACTGAAGCTTTCTTT. This translates into CATSGTANTEAFF. V is TRBV6-4 and J is TRBJ1-1; 7 nucleotides line up with TRBD1. The junction had 6 bases not matched to a gene; V was cut back by 10 bases and J by 1 base. Germline V gives CDR1 MRHNA, CDR2 SNTAGT. CDR3 length: 13 amino acids.